This passage covers 16 T cell receptor beta chains from one sample sequenced in a study of tumor and adjacent non-tumor tissue in lung cancer. The template was RNA from unsorted bulk tissue. Distant lung tissue was collected more than 3 cm away from the tumor edge. TCRbeta libraries were built with three rounds of nested PCR, modified from ARM-PCR. Using its own MiXCR run on the multiplex PCR reads, TCRdb lists one record per CDR3 protein. Among tens of thousands of distinct CDR3 sequences, roughly two thirds were seen once, and the ten largest hold roughly 20%. Sample: distant non-tumor lung tissue. The origin of the receptors is a woman in her thirties or forties with non-small cell lung cancer.

On this clonotype itself: At one end the junction does not follow the germline gene, possibly because of a read error. V is TRBV4-2 and J is TRBJ1-3; D gene unclear. The length of the CDR3 is 15 residues. The V gene's germline CDR1 is LGHNA and CDR2 YNFKEQ. The chain's CDR3 is CVSSQDPCTSNTIYF. The CDR3 nucleotides are TGTGTCAGCAGCCAAGATCCGTGTACATCGAACACCATATATTTT.

A remark on this clonotype: The junction shows a germline mismatch at one end, possibly a read error. This rearrangement joins TRBV11-1 to TRBJ2-2; 10 bases are shared with TRBD2. The CDR3 has 17 residues. Germline V gene sequence: CDR1 SGHAT, CDR2 FQDESV (reference sequence). CDR3 DNA: TGTGCTAGCAGCCTAAATCTCCTAGCGGGAGCAGCCAGGGAGCTGTTTTTT. Protein sequence: CASSLNLLAGAARELFF.

At least ten counts were recorded for this clonotype. The V gene is TRBV10-3, the J gene TRBJ2-3; D possibly corresponds to TRBD2 (5 bases). The V gene's germline CDR1 is ENHRY and CDR2 SYGVKD. The CDR3 runs to 14 residues. Trimming took 8 bases from V and 0 from J, leaving 12 bases between them. Here the CDR3 reads CAILGGQSTDTQYF. The CDR3 DNA sequence: TGTGCCATCTTAGGCGGGCAAAGCACAGATACGCAGTATTTT.

This clonotype was observed a few times. CDR3: CASSEHDKSNYGYTF. CDR3 sequence (DNA): TGTGCCAGCAGTGAGCACGACAAATCGAACTATGGCTACACCTTC. The chain is built from TRBV2 and TRBJ1-2; D is ambiguous. Germline values: CDR1 SNHLY, CDR2 FYNNEI. V was clipped by 3 bases and J by 2 bases, with 13 bases between them. The CDR3 runs to 15 residues.

Concerning this clonotype itself: In this CDR3 the conserved last residue, phenylalanine or tryptophan, is missing, so a read error is likely. The DNA is omitted, as the CDR3 cannot be located on it reliably, and the CDR3 follows TCRdb's listing. The rearrangement links TRBV11-2 to TRBJ1-3. The CDR3 length is 11 residues, termini included. Germline loops: CDR1 SGHAT, CDR2 FQNNGV. CDR3 region: CATSSTPSIHS.

The count of this clonotype is one. The junction does not match germline at one end; this may be a read error. The chain recombines TRBV4-1 with TRBJ2-3, with unresolved D. This CDR3 has 13 amino acids. Germline lookup yields CDR1 MGHRA and CDR2 YSYEKL. The CDR3 here is CASSHPNTDMQYF. In DNA form, the CDR3 reads TGCGCCAGTAGCCATCCGAACACAGATATGCAGTATTTT.

On this clonotype: A much larger clone differs from this one at a single base, so this may be a read error. In nucleotides, the CDR3 is TGTGCCAACAGGGAAGAATTCACCATTGAAGCTTTCTTT. The encoded protein is CANREEFTIEAFF. V and J are TRBV28 and TRBJ1-1; D might be TRBD1 (6 bases). V was trimmed by 10 bases and J by 7 bases, leaving 19 bases between them. Germline loops: CDR1 MDHEN, CDR2 SYDVKM. This CDR3 is built from 13 residues.

Comments on this clonotype: The junction and the germline gene differ at one end; a read error may be behind it. The chain has TRBV12-3 or TRBV12-4 and TRBJ2-7, with a tentative D call TRBD1 (6 bases). The CDR3 has 16 amino acids. Written as DNA, the CDR3 is TGTGCCAGCAGTTCGGGACAAATCCCACTCTCCTACGAGCAGCACTTC. Translating it yields CASSSGQIPLSYEQHF.

This clonotype was detected ten times or more. The genes are TRBV7-9 and TRBJ2-3, with 8 bases fitting TRBD2. CDR3 length equals 16 residues. V was pared by 4 bases and J by 6 bases, with 12 bases of the junction left unmatched. The germline V gene encodes CDR1 SEHNR and CDR2 FQNEAQ (reference sequence). CDR3 in DNA: TGTGCCAGCAGCTCCCCTGGCGGGGGGAAGTTGGATACGCAGTATTTT. Encoded protein: CASSSPGGGKLDTQYF.

Many counts were recorded for this clonotype. The rearrangement joins TRBV12-3 or TRBV12-4 to TRBJ2-2; D is unclear. The CDR3 has 13 amino acids. Trimming stripped 3 bases from V and 5 bases from J, with 7 bases between. For the CDR3, the DNA is TGTGCCAGCAGTTTGTTGCGAACCGGGGAGCTGTTTTTT. Its translation is CASSLLRTGELFF.

There are a few counts of this clonotype. A much larger clone lies a single base off, so this may be a read error. The genes are TRBV6-1 and TRBJ2-2; TRBD2 matches 7 bases. CDR1 and CDR2 (germline): MNHNS, SASEGT. The length of the CDR3 is 18 residues. CDR3 protein: CASGEQMSRTSFTGELFF. In nucleotides, the CDR3 is TGTGCCAGCGGTGAACAGATGTCCAGGACTAGTTTCACCGGGGAGCTGTTTTTT.

This clonotype has only one observation. Sequence at one end of the junction differs from germline and may be a read error. CDR3 nucleotides: TGCGGTGCTCTTAGACTAGCGGGGGGGCCCAATGGGCAGTTCTTC. Amino acids: CGALRLAGGPNGQFF. The chain recombines TRBV20-1 with TRBJ2-1; 14 bases fit TRBD2. Germline-derived CDR1 and CDR2 are DFQATT and SNEGSKA (reference sequence). The length of the CDR3 is 15 residues.

About this clonotype: Relative to the germline gene, one junction end is altered; a read error may explain this. The rearrangement joins TRBV6-6 to TRBJ2-3; 9 bases line up with TRBD2. The V gene's germline CDR1 is MNHNY and CDR2 SVGAGI (reference sequence). This CDR3 contains 16 residues. This chain's CDR3 is CASRTGTSLNTDTQYF. In DNA, the CDR3 is TGTGCTAGCAGGACCGGGACTAGCCTGAACACAGATACGCAGTATTTT.

The chain combines TRBV11-2 with TRBJ2-7, with D possibly matching TRBD2 (6 bases). This CDR3 region has 13 residues. Trimming stripped 5 bases from V and 0 bases from J, with 8 bases between. Germline V lookup: CDR1 SGHAT, CDR2 FQNNGV. The CDR3 nucleotides read TGTGCCAGCAGCCGGACTAACTCCTACGAGCAGTACTTC. Its protein product is CASSRTNSYEQYF.

A word on this clonotype: Compared with germline, one end of the junction differs, possibly owing to a read error. The chain is built from TRBV11-2 and TRBJ2-2; the D is unclear. The CDR3 loop spans 13 amino acids. CDR1 and CDR2 from the germline V gene are SGHAT and FQNNGV. The chain's CDR3 is CASRLARTGELFF. Here the CDR3 DNA reads TGCGCCAGCAGACTGGCGCGGACCGGGGAGCTGTTTTTT.

The sample holds many counts of this clonotype. The chain recombines TRBV6-2 or TRBV6-3 with TRBJ1-5; no definite D call. Trimming pared 4 bases from V and 1 base from J, leaving 14 bases between. The CDR3 consists of 16 residues. Germline loops: CDR1 MNHEY, CDR2 SVGEGT. In nucleotides, the CDR3 is TGTGCCAGCAGTTTCATTTGGGGTCGCAGCAATCAGCCCCAGCATTTT. This translates into CASSFIWGRSNQPQHF.